This TCR beta chain originates from a study of shared clonotypes between healthy human individuals. The study, taken as a whole, reports: Larger estimated richness was generally recorded for naive subsets relative to memory subsets.

Nashville, Tennessee was home to all donors, each a Caucasian adult. Note on this clone: Its specificity is unknown.

V shed 3 bases and J shed 1 base, with 19 bases lying between them. This CDR3 spans 17 amino acids. The germline V gene has CDR1 MDHEN and CDR2 SYDVKM. Profiled with immunoSEQ multiplex PCR; TCRdb holds only in-frame clones, not every one. The sample has hundreds of thousands of clones, 55% to 75% seen once; the top ten hold approximately 2%. Sequencing was performed on memory CD4+ T cells sorted from blood. Subset given: CD45RA-negative fraction. The chain links TRBV28 to TRBJ2-7; D is perhaps TRBD1 (7 bases). This clonotype was sampled from a woman between 25 and 40 years old in good health. CDR3 bases: TGTGCCAGCAGTTTTCCCCCCACTGCAGGGGGGTCCTACGAGCAGTACTTC. Translated: CASSFPPTAGGSYEQYF.